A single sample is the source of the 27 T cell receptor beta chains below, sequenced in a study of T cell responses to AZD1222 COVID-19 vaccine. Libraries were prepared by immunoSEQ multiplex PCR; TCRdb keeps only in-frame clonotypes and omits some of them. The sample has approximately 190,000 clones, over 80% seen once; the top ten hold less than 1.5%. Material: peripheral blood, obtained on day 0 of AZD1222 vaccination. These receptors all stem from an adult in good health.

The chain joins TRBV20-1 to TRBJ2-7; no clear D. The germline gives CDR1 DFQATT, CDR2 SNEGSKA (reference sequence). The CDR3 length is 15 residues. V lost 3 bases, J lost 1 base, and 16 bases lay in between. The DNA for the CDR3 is TGCAGTGCTAGTGGGTCAAGTCCGGATTCCTACGAGCAGTACTTC. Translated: CSASGSSPDSYEQYF.

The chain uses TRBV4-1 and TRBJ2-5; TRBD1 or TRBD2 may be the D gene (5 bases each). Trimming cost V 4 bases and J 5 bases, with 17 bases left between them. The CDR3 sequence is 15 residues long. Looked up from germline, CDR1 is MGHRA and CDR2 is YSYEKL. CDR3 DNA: TGCGCCAGCAGCCGGCGCTCCATGGGGGACGAGACCCAGTACTTC. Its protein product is CASSRRSMGDETQYF.

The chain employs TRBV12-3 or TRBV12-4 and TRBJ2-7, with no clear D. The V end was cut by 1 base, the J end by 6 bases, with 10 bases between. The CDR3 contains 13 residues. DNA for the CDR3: TGTGCCAGCAGTTTAGTGGCCCCTCTCGAGCAGTACTTC. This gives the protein CASSLVAPLEQYF.

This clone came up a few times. The CDR3 region has the DNA TGTGCCAGCAGCTTGCAACAGGAAGAATCACCCCTCCACTTT. This translates into CASSLQQEESPLHF. V usage is TRBV5-4 and J usage is TRBJ1-6; TRBD1 might be the D (5 bases). Trimming shortened V by 1 base and J by 10 bases, and 12 bases separated the two germline ends. This CDR3 comprises 14 residues. Germline CDR1 reads SGHNT; CDR2 reads YYREEE (reference sequence).

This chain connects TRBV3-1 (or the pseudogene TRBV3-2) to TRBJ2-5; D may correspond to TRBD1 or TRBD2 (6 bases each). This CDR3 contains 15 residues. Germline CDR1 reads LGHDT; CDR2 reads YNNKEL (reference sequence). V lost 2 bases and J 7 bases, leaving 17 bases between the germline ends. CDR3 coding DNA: TGTGCCAGCAGCCAAACGGGGGCGCTTATAGTGACCCAGTACTTC. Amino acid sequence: CASSQTGALIVTQYF.

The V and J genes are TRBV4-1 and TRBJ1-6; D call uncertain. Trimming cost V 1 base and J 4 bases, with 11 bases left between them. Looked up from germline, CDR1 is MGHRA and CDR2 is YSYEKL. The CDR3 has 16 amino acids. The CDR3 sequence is CASSQGVVLYNSPLHF. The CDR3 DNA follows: TGCGCCAGCAGCCAAGGGGTCGTCCTTTATAATTCACCCCTCCACTTT.

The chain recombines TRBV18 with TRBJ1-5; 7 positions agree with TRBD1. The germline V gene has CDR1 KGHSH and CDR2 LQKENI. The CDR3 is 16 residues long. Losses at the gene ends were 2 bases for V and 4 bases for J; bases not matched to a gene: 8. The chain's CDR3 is CASSPGEGAPNQPQHF. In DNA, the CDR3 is TGTGCCAGCTCACCAGGGGAGGGGGCTCCTAATCAGCCCCAGCATTTT.

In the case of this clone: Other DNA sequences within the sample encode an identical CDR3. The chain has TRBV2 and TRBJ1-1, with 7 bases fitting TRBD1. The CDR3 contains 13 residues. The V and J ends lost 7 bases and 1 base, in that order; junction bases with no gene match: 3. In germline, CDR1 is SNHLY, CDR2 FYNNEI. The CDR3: CASNRQGNTEAFF. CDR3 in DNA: TGTGCCAGCAATCGACAGGGGAACACTGAAGCTTTCTTT.

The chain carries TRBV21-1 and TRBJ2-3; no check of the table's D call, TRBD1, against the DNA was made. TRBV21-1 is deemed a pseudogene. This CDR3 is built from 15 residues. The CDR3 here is CASSKEGQDLDTQYF. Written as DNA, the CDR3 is TGTGCCAGCAGCAAAGAGGGGCAGGACCTGGATACGCAGTATTTT.

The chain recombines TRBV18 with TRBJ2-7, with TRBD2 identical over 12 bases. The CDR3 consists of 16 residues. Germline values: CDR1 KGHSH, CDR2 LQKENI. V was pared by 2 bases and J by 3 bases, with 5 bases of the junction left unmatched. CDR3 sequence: CASSPTLAGGHYEQYF. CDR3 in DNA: TGTGCCAGCTCACCAACACTAGCGGGGGGTCACTACGAGCAGTACTTC.

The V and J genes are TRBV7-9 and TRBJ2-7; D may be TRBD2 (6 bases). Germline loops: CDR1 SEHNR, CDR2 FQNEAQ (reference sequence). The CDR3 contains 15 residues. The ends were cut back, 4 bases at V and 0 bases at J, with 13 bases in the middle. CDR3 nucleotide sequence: TGTGCCAGCAGCTCCGTGGGGGGTAGCTCCTACGAGCAGTACTTC. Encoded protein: CASSSVGGSSYEQYF. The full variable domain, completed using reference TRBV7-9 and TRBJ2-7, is DTGVSQNPRHKITKRGQNVTFRCDPISEHNRLYWYRQTLGQGPEFLTYFQNEAQLEKSRLLSDRFSAERPKGSFSTLEIQRTEQGDSAMYLCASSSVGGSSYEQYFGPGTRLTVT.

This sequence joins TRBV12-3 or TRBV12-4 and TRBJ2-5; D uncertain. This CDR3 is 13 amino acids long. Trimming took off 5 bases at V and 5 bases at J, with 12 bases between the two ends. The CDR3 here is CASSLDGRETQYF. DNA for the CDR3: TGTGCCAGCAGTCTCGACGGGCGGGAGACCCAGTACTTC.

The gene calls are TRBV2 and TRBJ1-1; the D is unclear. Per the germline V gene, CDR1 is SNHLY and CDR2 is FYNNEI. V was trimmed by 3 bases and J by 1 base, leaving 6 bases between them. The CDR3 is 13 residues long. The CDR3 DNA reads TGTGCCAGCAGTGACGAAGGGAACACTGAAGCTTTCTTT. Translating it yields CASSDEGNTEAFF.

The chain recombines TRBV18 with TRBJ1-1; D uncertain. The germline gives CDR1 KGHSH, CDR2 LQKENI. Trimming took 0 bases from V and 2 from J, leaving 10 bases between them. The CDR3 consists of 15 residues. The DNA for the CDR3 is TGTGCCAGCTCACCACCGTCCGGAGCTAACACTGAAGCTTTCTTT. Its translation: CASSPPSGANTEAFF.

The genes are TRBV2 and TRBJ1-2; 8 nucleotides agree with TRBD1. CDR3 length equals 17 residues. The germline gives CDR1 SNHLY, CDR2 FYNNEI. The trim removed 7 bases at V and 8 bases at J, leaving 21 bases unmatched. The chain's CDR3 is CASISNFPGHRGYGYTF. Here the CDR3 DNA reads TGTGCCAGCATCTCTAACTTCCCGGGGCACAGGGGGTACGGCTACACCTTC.

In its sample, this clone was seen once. The CDR3 loop is CASSIHYGVGYTF. The CDR3 DNA sequence: TGTGCCAGCAGCATACATTATGGGGTTGGCTACACCTTC. The chain employs TRBV5-5 and TRBJ1-2; D remains ambiguous. Per the germline V gene, CDR1 is SGHKS and CDR2 is YYEKEE (reference sequence). The V end lost 4 bases, the J end lost 7 bases, and 14 bases lay between the germline ends. There are 13 residues in the CDR3.

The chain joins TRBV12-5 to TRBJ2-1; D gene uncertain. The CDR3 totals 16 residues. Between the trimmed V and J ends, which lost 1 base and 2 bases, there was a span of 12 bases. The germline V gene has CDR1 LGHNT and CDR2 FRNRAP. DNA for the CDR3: TGTGCTAGTGGTTTGGGGGCCTATGGGACCTACAATGAGCAGTTCTTC. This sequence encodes CASGLGAYGTYNEQFF.

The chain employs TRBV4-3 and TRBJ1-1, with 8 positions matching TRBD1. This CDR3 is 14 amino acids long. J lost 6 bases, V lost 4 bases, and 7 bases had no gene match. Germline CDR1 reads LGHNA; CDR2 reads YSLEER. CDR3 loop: CASSPRTGWAEAFF. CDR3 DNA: TGCGCCAGCAGCCCTAGGACAGGGTGGGCTGAAGCTTTCTTT.

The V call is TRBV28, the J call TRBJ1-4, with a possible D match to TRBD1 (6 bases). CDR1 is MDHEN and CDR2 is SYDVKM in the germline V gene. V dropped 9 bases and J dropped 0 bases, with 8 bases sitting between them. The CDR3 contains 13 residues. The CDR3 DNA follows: TGTGCCAGTTGGACAGCAACTAATGAAAAACTGTTTTTT. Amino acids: CASWTATNEKLFF.

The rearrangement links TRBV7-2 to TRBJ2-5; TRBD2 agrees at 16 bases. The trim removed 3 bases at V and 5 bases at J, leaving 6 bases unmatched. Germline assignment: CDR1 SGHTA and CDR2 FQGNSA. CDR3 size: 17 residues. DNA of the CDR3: TGTGCCAGCAGCTTCGGGACTAGCGGGGGGGCCAGGGAGACCCAGTACTTC. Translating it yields CASSFGTSGGARETQYF.

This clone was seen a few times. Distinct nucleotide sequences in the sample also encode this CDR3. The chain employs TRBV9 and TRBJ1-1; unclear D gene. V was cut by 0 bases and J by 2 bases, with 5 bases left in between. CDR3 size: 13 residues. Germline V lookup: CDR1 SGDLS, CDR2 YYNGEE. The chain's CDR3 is CASSVGRNTEAFF. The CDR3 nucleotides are TGTGCCAGCAGCGTAGGGAGAAACACTGAAGCTTTCTTT.

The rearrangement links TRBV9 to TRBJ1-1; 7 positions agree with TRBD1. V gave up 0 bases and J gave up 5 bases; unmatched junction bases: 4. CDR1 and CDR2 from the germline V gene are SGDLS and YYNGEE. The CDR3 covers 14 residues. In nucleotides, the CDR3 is TGTGCCAGCAGCGTAGCACAGGGGAGAACTGAAGCTTTCTTT. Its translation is CASSVAQGRTEAFF.

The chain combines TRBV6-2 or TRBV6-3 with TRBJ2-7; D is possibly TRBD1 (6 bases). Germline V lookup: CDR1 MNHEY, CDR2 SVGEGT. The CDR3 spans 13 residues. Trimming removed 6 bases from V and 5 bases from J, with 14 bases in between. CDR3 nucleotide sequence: TGTGCCAGCAGCGTAGTCGAGGGGGACGAGCAGTACTTC. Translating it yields CASSVVEGDEQYF.

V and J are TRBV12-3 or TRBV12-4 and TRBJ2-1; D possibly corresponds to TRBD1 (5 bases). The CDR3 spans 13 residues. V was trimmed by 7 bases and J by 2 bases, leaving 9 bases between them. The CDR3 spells CASKRQTYNEQFF. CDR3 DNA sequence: TGTGCCAGCAAACGACAGACCTACAATGAGCAGTTCTTC.

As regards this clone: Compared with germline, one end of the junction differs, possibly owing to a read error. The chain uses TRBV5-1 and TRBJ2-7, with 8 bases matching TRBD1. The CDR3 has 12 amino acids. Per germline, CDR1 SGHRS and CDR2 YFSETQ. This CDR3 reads CANSGQGYEQYF. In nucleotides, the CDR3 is TGCGCCAACAGCGGACAGGGCTACGAGCAGTACTTC. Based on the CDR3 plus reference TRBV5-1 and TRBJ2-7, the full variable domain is KAGVTQTPRYLIKTRGQQVTLSCSPISGHRSVSWYQQTPGQGLQFLFEYFSETQRNKGNFPGRFSGRQFSNSRSEMNVSTLELGDSALYLCANSGQGYEQYFGPGTRLTVT.

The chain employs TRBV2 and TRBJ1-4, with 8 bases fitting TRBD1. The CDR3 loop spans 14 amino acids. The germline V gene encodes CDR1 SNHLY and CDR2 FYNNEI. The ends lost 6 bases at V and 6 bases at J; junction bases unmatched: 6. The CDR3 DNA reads TGTGCCAGCAGAAACAGGGGGGGCGATGAAAAACTGTTTTTT. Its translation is CASRNRGGDEKLFF.

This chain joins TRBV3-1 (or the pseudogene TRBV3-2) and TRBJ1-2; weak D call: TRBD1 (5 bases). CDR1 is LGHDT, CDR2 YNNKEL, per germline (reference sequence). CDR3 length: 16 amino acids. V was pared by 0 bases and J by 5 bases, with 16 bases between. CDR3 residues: CASSQDIRENGYGYTF. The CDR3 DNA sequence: TGTGCCAGCAGCCAAGATATCAGGGAGAACGGATATGGCTACACCTTC.